These 6 T cell receptor beta chains originate from one sample sequenced in a study of cytomegalovirus exposure and HLA in healthy donors. The PCR contained 60 Vbeta and 13 Jbeta primers. Clones were read by immunoSEQ multiplex PCR, and TCRdb kept only the in-frame ones, dropping some. The table records 130,000 or so clones, approximately 82% of them present only once. The sample comprised PBMCs. Every receptor here comes from a woman aged 40 to 50 in good health and CMV-seronegative.

The chain uses TRBV19 and TRBJ1-5; unclear D gene. Germline CDR1 LNHDA, CDR2 SQIVND (reference sequence). CDR3 length: 17 residues. V was trimmed by 5 bases and J by 5 bases, leaving 22 bases between them. This CDR3 is CASSPTGSRAKYQPQHF. The CDR3 DNA follows: TGTGCCAGTAGTCCCACGGGGTCCCGAGCTAAGTATCAGCCCCAGCATTTT.

V is TRBV9 and J is TRBJ2-1, with 7 nucleotides matching TRBD2. Trimming cost V 2 bases and J 9 bases; bases outside gene matches: 11. Germline V CDR1 and CDR2: SGDLS, YYNGEE. This CDR3 has 15 amino acids. The CDR3 loop is CASSVTGGTPLEQFF. CDR3 in DNA: TGTGCCAGCAGCGTCACGGGAGGCACCCCTCTTGAGCAGTTCTTC. The full variable domain, rest sourced from reference TRBV9 and TRBJ2-1, is DSGVTQTPKHLITATGQRVTLRCSPRSGDLSVYWYQQSLDQGLQFLIQYYNGEERAKGNILERFSAQQFPDLHSELNLSSLELGDSALYFCASSVTGGTPLEQFFGPGTRLTVL.

This chain links TRBV7-9 with TRBJ2-1; 8 bases agree with TRBD2. The V gene end was trimmed by 5 bases and the J gene end by 2 bases; junction bases not matched to a gene: 8. This CDR3 has 16 amino acids. Germline V gives CDR1 SEHNR, CDR2 FQNEAQ (reference sequence). In DNA form, the CDR3 reads TGTGCCAGCAGCCCCCCCCGGGGGGGCGCCTACAATGAGCAGTTCTTC. Protein: CASSPPRGGAYNEQFF.

The rearrangement links TRBV28 to TRBJ1-4; 10 nucleotides agree with TRBD1. The V and J ends lost 11 bases and 3 bases, in that order; junction bases with no gene match: 15. Germline CDR1 is MDHEN and CDR2 is SYDVKM. The CDR3 totals 17 residues. The CDR3 reads CASLGTGEGGANEKLFF. The CDR3 bases are TGTGCCTCGCTGGGGACAGGGGAAGGTGGAGCTAATGAAAAACTGTTTTTT.

This CDR3 is CASSLDGTSGAHEQFF. The CDR3 DNA follows: TGCGCCAGCAGCTTGGATGGGACTAGCGGAGCACATGAGCAGTTCTTC. The chain combines TRBV5-1 with TRBJ2-1; TRBD2 matches 11 bases. The CDR3 extends over 16 amino acids. J gave up 8 bases and V 0 bases, and 7 bases lay outside the gene matches. The germline V gene has CDR1 SGHRS and CDR2 YFSETQ.

The rearrangement uses TRBV18 and TRBJ2-3, with 9 bases identical to TRBD1. This CDR3 contains 16 residues. The V and J ends lost 1 base and 6 bases, in that order; junction bases with no gene match: 8. Germline assignment: CDR1 KGHSH and CDR2 LQKENI. CDR3 sequence: CASSPLNMGQGDTQYF. The CDR3 DNA reads as TGTGCCAGCTCACCACTGAATATGGGACAGGGTGATACGCAGTATTTT.